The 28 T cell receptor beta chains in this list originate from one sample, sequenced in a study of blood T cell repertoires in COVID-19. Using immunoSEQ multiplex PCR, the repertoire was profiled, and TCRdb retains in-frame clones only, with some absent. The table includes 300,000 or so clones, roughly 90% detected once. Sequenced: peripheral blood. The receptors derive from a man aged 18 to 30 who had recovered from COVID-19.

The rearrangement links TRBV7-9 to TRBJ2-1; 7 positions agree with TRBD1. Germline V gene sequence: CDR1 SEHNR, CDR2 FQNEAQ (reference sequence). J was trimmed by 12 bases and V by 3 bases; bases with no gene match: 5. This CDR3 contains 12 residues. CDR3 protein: CASSFDRVGQFF. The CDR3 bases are TGTGCCAGCAGCTTTGACAGGGTAGGGCAGTTCTTC.

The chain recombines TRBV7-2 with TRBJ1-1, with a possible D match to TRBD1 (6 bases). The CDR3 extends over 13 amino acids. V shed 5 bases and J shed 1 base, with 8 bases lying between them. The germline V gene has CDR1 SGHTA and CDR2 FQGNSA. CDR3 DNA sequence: TGTGCCAGCAGCCTACAGGGGAACACTGAAGCTTTCTTT. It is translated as CASSLQGNTEAFF.

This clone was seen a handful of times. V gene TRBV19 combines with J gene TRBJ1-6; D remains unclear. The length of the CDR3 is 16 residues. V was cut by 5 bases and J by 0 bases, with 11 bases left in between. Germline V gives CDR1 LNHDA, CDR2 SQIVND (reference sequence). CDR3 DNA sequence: TGTGCCAGTAGTTACGGGGATAGCTCCTATAATTCACCCCTCCACTTT. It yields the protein CASSYGDSSYNSPLHF.

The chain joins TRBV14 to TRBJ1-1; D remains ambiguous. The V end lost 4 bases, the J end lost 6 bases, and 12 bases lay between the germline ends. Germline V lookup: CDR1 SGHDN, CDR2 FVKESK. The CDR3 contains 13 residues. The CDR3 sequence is CASSRVYGAEAFF. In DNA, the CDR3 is TGTGCCAGCAGCCGCGTCTATGGTGCTGAAGCTTTCTTT.

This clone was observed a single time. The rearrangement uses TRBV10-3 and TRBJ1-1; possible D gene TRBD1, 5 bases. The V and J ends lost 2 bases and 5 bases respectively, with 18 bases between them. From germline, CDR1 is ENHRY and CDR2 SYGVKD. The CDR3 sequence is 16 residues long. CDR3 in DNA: TGTGCCATCAGTGAGCGCCCCGGGGGTGGGAAGACTGAAGCTTTCTTT. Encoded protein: CAISERPGGGKTEAFF.

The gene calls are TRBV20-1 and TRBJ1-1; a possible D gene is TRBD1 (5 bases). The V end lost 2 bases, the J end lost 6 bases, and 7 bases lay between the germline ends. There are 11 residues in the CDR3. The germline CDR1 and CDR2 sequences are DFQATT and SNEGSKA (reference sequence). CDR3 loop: CSARTQAEAFF. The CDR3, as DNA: TGCAGTGCTAGAACACAGGCTGAAGCTTTCTTT.

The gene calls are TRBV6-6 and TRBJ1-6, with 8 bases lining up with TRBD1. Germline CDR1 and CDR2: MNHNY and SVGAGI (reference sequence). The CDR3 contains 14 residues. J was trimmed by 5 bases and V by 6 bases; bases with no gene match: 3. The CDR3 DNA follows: TGTGCCAGCAGAAAGGGACAGGATAATTCACCCCTCCACTTT. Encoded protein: CASRKGQDNSPLHF.

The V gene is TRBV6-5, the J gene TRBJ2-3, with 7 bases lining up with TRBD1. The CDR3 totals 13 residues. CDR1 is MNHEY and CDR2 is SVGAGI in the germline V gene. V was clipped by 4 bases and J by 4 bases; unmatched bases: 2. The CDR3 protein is CASSFDRADTQYF. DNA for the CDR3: TGTGCCAGCAGTTTCGACAGGGCAGATACGCAGTATTTT.

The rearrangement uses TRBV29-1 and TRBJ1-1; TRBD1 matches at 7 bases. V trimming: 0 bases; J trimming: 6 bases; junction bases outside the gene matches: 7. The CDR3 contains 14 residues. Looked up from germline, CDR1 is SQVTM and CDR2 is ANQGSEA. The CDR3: CSVEDREGAAEAFF. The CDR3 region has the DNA TGCAGCGTTGAAGATCGGGAGGGGGCGGCTGAAGCTTTCTTT.

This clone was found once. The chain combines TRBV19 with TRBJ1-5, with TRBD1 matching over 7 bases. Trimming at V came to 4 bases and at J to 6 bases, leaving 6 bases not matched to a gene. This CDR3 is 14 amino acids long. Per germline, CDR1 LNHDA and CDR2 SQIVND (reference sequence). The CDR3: CASSNRQGGQPQHF. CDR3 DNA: TGTGCCAGTAGTAATCGCCAGGGGGGTCAGCCCCAGCATTTT.

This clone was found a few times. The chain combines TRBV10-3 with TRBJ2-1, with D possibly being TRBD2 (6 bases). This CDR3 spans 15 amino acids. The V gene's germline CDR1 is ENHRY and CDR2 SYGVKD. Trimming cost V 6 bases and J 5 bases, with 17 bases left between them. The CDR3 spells CAIRDSGTANNEQFF. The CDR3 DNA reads TGTGCCATCAGAGACTCCGGGACTGCCAACAATGAGCAGTTCTTC.

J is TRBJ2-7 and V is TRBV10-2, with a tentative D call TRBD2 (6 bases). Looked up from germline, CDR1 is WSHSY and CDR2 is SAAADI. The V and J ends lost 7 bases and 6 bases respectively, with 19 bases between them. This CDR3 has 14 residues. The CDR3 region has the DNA TGCGCCAGCAACGAAGGAGGGGCCCAGGGCGAGCAGTACTTC. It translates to CASNEGGAQGEQYF.

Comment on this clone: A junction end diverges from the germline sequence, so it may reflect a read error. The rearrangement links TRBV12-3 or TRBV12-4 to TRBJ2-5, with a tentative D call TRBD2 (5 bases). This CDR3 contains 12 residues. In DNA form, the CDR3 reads TGTGCCAGCAGCCCCCAACTAGAGTCCCAGTACTTC. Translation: CASSPQLESQYF.

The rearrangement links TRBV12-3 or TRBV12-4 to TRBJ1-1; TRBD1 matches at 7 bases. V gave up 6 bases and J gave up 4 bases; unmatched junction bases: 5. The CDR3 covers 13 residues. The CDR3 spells CASRLNRGTEAFF. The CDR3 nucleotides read TGTGCCAGCAGACTTAACAGGGGCACTGAAGCTTTCTTT.

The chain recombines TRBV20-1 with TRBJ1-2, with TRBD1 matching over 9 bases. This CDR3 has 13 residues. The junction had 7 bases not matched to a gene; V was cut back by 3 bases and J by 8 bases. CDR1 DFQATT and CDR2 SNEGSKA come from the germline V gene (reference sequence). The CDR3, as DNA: TGCAGTGCTAGTCCGGGACAGGGAGGAGGCTACACCTTC. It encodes CSASPGQGGGYTF.

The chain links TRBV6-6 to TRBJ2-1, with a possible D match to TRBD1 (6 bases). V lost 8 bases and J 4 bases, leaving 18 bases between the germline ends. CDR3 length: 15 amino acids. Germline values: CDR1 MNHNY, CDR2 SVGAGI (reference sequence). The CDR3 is CASHPPGHPYNEQFF. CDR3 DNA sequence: TGTGCCAGCCATCCCCCGGGACACCCTTACAATGAGCAGTTCTTC.

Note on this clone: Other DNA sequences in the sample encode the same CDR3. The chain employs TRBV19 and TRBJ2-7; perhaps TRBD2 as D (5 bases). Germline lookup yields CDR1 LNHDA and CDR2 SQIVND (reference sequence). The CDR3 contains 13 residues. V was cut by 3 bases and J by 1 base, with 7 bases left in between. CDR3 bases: TGTGCCAGTAGTATGGGAGTGTCCTACGAGCAGTACTTC. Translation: CASSMGVSYEQYF.

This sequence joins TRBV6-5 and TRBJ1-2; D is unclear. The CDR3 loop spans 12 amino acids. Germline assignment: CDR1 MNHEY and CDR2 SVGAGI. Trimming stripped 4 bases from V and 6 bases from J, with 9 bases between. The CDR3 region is CASSLSLDGYTF. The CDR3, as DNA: TGTGCCAGCAGTTTAAGTCTAGATGGCTACACCTTC.

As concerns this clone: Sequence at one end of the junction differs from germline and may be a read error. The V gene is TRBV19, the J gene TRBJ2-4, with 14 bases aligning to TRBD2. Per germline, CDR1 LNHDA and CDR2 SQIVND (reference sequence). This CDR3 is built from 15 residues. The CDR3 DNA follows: TGTGCCAGTAGGCAGACCGGGACTAGCGGGAGCGGTGACGCCTTC. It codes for CASRQTGTSGSGDAF.

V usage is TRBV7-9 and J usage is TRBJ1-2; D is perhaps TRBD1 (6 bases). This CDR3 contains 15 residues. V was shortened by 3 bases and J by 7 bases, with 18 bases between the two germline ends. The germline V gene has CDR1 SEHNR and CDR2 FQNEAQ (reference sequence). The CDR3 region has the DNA TGTGCCAGCAGCTTTTCCGGGGGGCTTGTCCGTGGCTACACCTTC. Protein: CASSFSGGLVRGYTF.

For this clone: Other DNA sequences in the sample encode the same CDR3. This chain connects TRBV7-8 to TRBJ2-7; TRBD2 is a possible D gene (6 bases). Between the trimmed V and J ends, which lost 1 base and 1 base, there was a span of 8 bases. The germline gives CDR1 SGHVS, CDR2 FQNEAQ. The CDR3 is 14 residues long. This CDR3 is CASSLVGGSYEQYF. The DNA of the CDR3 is TGTGCCAGCAGCTTAGTCGGGGGATCCTACGAGCAGTACTTC.

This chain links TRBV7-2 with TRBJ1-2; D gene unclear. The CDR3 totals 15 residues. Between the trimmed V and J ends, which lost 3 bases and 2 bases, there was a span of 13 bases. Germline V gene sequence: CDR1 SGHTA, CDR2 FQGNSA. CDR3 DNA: TGTGCCAGCAGCTTCGGACTAAATGGAAACTATGGCTACACCTTC. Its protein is CASSFGLNGNYGYTF.

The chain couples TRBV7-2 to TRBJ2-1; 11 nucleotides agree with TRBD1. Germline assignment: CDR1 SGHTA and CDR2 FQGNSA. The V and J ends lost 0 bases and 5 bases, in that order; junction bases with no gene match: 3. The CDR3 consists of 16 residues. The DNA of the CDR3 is TGTGCCAGCAGCTTAGCTTGGACAGGGGGCAACAATGAGCAGTTCTTC. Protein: CASSLAWTGGNNEQFF.

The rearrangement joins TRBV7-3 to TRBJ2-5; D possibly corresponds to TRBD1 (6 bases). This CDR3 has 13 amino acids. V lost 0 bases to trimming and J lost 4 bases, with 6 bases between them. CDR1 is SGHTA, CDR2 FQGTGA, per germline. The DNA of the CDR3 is TGTGCCAGCAGCTTAACCAGGGGAGAGACCCAGTACTTC. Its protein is CASSLTRGETQYF.

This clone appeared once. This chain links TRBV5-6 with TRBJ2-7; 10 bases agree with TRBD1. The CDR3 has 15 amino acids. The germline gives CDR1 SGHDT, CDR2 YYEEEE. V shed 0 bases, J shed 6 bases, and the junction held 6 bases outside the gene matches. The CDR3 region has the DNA TGTGCCAGCAGCTTGGTGGGACAGGGGATGGCCGAGCAGTACTTC. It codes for CASSLVGQGMAEQYF.

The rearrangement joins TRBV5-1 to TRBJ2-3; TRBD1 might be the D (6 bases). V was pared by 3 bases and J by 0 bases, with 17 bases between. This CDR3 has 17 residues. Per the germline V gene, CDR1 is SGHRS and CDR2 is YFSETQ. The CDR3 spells CASSSSAGAASTDTQYF. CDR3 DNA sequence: TGCGCCAGCAGCTCGTCGGCAGGGGCGGCTAGCACAGATACGCAGTATTTT.

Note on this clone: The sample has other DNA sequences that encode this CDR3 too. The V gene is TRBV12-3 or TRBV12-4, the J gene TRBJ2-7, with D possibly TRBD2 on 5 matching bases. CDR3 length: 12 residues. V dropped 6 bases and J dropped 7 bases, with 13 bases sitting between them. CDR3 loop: CASSLIGGEQYF. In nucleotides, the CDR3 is TGTGCCAGCAGCCTGATCGGAGGTGAGCAGTACTTC.

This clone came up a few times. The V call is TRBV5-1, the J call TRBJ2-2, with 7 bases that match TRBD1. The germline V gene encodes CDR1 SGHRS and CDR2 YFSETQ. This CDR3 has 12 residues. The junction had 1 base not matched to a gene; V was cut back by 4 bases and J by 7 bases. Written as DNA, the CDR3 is TGCGCCAGCAGCCGGGACAGCGGGGAGCTGTTTTTT. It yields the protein CASSRDSGELFF.